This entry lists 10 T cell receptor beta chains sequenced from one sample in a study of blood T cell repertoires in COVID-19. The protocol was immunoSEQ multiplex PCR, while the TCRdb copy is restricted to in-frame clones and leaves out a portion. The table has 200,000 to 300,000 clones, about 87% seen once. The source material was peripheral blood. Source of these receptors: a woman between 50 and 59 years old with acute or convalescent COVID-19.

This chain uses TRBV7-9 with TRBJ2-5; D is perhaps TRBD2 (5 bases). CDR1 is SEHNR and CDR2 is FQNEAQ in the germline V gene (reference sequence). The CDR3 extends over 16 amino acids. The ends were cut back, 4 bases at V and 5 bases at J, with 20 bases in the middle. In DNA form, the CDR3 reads TGTGCCAGCAGCTCGACCCGGGAACTAGGAGTGGAGACCCAGTACTTC. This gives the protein CASSSTRELGVETQYF.

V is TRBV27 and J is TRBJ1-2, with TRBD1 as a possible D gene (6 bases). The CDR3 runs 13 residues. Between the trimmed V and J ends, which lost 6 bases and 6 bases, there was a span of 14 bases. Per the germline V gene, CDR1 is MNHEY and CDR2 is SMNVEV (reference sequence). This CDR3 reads CASRLNRAHGYTF. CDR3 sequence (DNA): TGTGCCAGCAGACTTAACAGGGCTCATGGCTACACCTTC.

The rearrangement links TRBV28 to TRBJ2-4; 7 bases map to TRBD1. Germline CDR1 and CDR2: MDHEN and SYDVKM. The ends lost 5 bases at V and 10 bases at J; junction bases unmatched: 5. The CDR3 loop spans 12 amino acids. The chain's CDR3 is CASSQQGWIQYF. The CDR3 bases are TGTGCCAGCAGTCAACAGGGGTGGATTCAGTACTTC.

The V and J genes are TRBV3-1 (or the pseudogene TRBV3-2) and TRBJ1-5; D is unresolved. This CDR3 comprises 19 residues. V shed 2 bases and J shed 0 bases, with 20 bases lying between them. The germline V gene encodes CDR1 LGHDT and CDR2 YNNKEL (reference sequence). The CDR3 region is CASSQSGSPFDYSNQPQHF. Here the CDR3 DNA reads TGTGCCAGCAGCCAATCAGGATCCCCTTTTGATTATAGCAATCAGCCCCAGCATTTT.

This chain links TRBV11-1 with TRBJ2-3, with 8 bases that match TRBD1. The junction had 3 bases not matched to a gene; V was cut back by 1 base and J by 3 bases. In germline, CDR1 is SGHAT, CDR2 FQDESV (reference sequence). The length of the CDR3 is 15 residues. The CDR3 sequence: CASSLVTGGTDTQYF. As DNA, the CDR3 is TGTGCCAGCAGCTTAGTCACAGGGGGTACAGATACGCAGTATTTT.

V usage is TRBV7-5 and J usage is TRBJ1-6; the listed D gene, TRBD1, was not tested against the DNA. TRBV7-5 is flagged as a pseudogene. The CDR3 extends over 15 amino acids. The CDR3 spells CVRSFRTGVNSPLHF. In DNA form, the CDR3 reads TGTGTCAGAAGCTTCCGGACAGGGGTCAATTCACCCCTCCACTTT.

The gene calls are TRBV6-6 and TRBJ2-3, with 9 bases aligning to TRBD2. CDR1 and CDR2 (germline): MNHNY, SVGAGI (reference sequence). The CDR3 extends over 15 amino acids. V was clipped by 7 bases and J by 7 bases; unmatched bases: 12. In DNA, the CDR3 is TGTGCCAGCACCCTAGGGGGTAGCGGGAGTAATACGCAGTATTTT. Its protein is CASTLGGSGSNTQYF.

The chain's CDR3 is CAWTAGRLYEQYF. The CDR3 DNA follows: TGTGCCTGGACAGCGGGACGCCTCTACGAGCAGTACTTC. The rearrangement joins TRBV30 to TRBJ2-7; 7 bases line up with TRBD2. Per the germline V gene, CDR1 is GTSNPN and CDR2 is SVGIG (reference sequence). Trimming took 4 bases from V and 3 from J; bases not matched to a gene: 6. This CDR3 region has 13 residues.

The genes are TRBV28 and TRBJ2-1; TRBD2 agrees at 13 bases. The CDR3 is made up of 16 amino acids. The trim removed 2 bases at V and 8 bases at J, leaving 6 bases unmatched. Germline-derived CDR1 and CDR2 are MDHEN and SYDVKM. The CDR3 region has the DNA TGTGCCAGCAGTTTAGGGGGGACTAGCGGGACGGATGAGCAGTTCTTC. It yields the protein CASSLGGTSGTDEQFF.

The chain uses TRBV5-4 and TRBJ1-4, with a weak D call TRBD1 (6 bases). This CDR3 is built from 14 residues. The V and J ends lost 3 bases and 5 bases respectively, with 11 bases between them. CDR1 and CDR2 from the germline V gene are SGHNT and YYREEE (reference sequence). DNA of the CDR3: TGTGCCAGCAGCTCCGGACAGAGCAATGAAAAACTGTTTTTT. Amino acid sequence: CASSSGQSNEKLFF.